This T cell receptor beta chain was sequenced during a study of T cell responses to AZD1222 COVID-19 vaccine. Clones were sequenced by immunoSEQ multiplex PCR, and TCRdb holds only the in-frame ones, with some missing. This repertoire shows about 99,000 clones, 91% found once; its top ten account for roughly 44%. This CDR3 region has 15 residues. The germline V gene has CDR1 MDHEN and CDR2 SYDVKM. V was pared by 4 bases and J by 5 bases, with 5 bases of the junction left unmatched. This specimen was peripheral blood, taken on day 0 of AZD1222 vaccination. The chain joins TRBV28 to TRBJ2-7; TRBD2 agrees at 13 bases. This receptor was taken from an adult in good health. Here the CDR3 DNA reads TGTGCCAGCAGTTCAGGACTAGCGGGAGTCCACGAGCAGTACTTC. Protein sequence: CASSSGLAGVHEQYF.